This T cell receptor (beta chain) is drawn from a study of coeliac disease. Study-wide context: Disease groups: newly diagnosed active, refractory type I, gluten-free-diet controlled.

General observations from the study: Lower clonality than controls marked TRB and TRG repertoires from active celiac intraepithelial and lamina propria samples. Published gliadin-specific TRB sequences appeared in about 50% of the 18 coeliac samples, 1 of 6 controls.

Concerning this clone: Its antigen is currently unknown.

Profiled with immunoSEQ multiplex PCR; TCRdb holds only in-frame clones, not every one. The sample yields thousands of clones, roughly two thirds seen once. Trimming took 4 bases from V and 0 from J, leaving 18 bases between them. CDR1 is SGHDN, CDR2 FVKESK, per germline. The CDR3 totals 17 residues. The source material was lamina propria lymphocytes from the gut. The J gene is TRBJ1-2, the V gene TRBV14; the D gene is possibly TRBD1 (6 bases). The origin of this receptor is a woman aged 18 to 35 with active celiac disease. The CDR3 loop is CASSLRKGRGPNYGYTF. In nucleotides, the CDR3 is TGTGCCAGCAGCCTCAGGAAGGGCAGGGGCCCTAACTATGGCTACACCTTC.